This T cell receptor beta chain was documented in a study of spatial heterogeneity in lung cancer. One entry per CDR3 protein, called by TCRdb with MiXCR from the 5' RACE reads. The sample carries 6,900 or so distinct CDR3 sequences, 12% recorded once. This clonotype came up many times. Its antigen remains unknown. The CDR3 has 16 residues. Trimming took off 3 bases at V and 6 bases at J, with 18 bases between the two ends. CDR1 is SGHTA and CDR2 is FQGNSA in the germline V gene. General study points: Tumor mutation count correlated with how many alpha and beta TCRs expanded intratumorally. For tumor T cells, estimated coverage reached only approximately 7% (alpha) and around 13% (beta).

Time point denoted: sample taken at primary tumor resection. From tumor, nontumor lung or frozen PBMC, whole RNA was taken unsorted for sequencing. The clonotype was recovered from a male donor with early-stage non-small cell lung cancer. The rearrangement links TRBV7-2 to TRBJ2-1; perhaps TRBD2 as D (5 bases). This material consisted of lung tumor tissue, taken at surgery. CDR3 residues: CASSLEFWTGSNEQFF. The CDR3 region has the DNA TGTGCCAGCAGCTTGGAATTTTGGACTGGCTCCAATGAGCAGTTCTTC.